This entry lists 12 T cell receptor beta chains sequenced from one sample in a study of beta chain features in type 1 diabetes. The study's findings and limits: People with Type 1 diabetes carried modestly yet significantly shorter TCRB CDR3s in all four CD4+ subsets.

Isolated RNA was reverse transcribed in full, so expressed TCRB transcripts were sequenced. Here immunoSEQ multiplex PCR was the method, and the copy in TCRdb shows in-frame clones only, minus some. The sample lists 250,000 to 300,000 clones; 14% were seen once. These TCRs' antigens remain unknown. The specimen sequenced was naive CD4+ T cells from blood. The receptors derive from a man aged 30 to 39 with type 1 diabetes.

In its sample, this clone was seen a few times. J is TRBJ2-6 and V is TRBV9, with 8 bases fitting TRBD1. The CDR3 runs 17 residues. The junction had 8 bases not matched to a gene; V was cut back by 6 bases and J by 0 bases. Germline assignment: CDR1 SGDLS and CDR2 YYNGEE. The CDR3: CASTPGQGSSGANVLTF. The DNA for the CDR3 is TGTGCCAGCACCCCCGGACAGGGCAGCTCTGGGGCCAACGTCCTGACTTTC.

This clone has a handful of counts. V and J are TRBV5-4 and TRBJ2-3, with 13 bases that match TRBD2. V was pared by 4 bases and J by 2 bases, with 4 bases of the junction left unmatched. The germline V gene encodes CDR1 SGHNT and CDR2 YYREEE (reference sequence). The CDR3 consists of 16 residues. The chain's CDR3 is CASSPGTSGTTDTQYF. The CDR3, as DNA: TGTGCCAGCAGCCCCGGGACTAGCGGGACCACAGATACGCAGTATTTT. Full variable domain (remainder filled in from reference TRBV5-4 and TRBJ2-3): ETGVTQSPTHLIKTRGQQVTLRCSSQSGHNTVSWYQQALGQGPQFIFQYYREEENGRGNFPPRFSGLQFPNYSSELNVNALELDDSALYLCASSPGTSGTTDTQYFGPGTRLTVL.

This clone was detected a few times. CDR3 DNA sequence: TGCGCCAGCAGGCAGGACAGGGGGAATGAGCAGTTCTTC. Residues: CASRQDRGNEQFF. J is TRBJ2-1 and V is TRBV5-1; 10 bases are a match to TRBD1. With V trimmed by 5 bases and J by 7 bases, 3 bases remained unmatched. The CDR3 covers 13 residues. Germline CDR1 SGHRS, CDR2 YFSETQ.

The rearrangement joins TRBV19 to TRBJ2-5; 12 nucleotides match TRBD2. CDR3 length equals 16 residues. Germline lookup yields CDR1 LNHDA and CDR2 SQIVND (reference sequence). Losses at the gene ends were 3 bases for V and 2 bases for J; bases not matched to a gene: 4. CDR3 protein: CASSIGLAGTQETQYF. The CDR3, as DNA: TGTGCCAGTAGTATCGGACTAGCGGGAACACAAGAGACCCAGTACTTC.

The chain joins TRBV5-1 to TRBJ2-5; D unclear. Trimming pared 0 bases from V and 1 base from J, leaving 10 bases between. Germline V gene data show CDR1 as SGHRS and CDR2 as YFSETQ. CDR3 size: 15 residues. The CDR3 region is CASSLDSYIQETQYF. Here the CDR3 DNA reads TGCGCCAGCAGCTTGGATAGCTACATCCAAGAGACCCAGTACTTC.

There are many counts of this clone. V and J are TRBV4-2 and TRBJ2-2; no firm D call. V lost 0 bases and J lost 9, with 11 bases in between. The CDR3 runs 14 residues. Germline loops: CDR1 LGHNA, CDR2 YNFKEQ. As DNA, the CDR3 is TGTGCCAGCAGCCAAGATTTCCTAGATCGGGAGCTGTTTTTT. This encodes CASSQDFLDRELFF.

The rearrangement uses TRBV5-4 and TRBJ2-7; maybe TRBD1 (6 bases). CDR3 length: 13 residues. V gave up 3 bases and J gave up 6 bases, with 13 bases separating them. Germline CDR1 is SGHNT and CDR2 is YYREEE (reference sequence). The CDR3 bases are TGTGCCAGCAGCTCACCGGGACAAGGCGAGCAGTACTTC. It is translated as CASSSPGQGEQYF.

This clone occurred a few times. The J gene is TRBJ2-1, the V gene TRBV5-1; D possibly corresponds to TRBD2 (6 bases). This CDR3 has 16 residues. Germline assignment: CDR1 SGHRS and CDR2 YFSETQ. V was cut by 4 bases and J by 2 bases, with 16 bases left in between. The CDR3: CASSHGGSRAYNEQFF. CDR3 in DNA: TGCGCCAGCAGCCACGGAGGGAGCCGAGCCTACAATGAGCAGTTCTTC.

CDR3 loop: CASSVTGMNTEAFF. CDR3 bases: TGTGCCAGCAGCGTAACAGGGATGAACACTGAAGCTTTCTTT. The V and J genes are TRBV9 and TRBJ1-1; D is possibly TRBD1 (6 bases). This CDR3 contains 14 residues. Trimming cost V 1 base and J 0 bases, with 7 bases left between them. Looked up from germline, CDR1 is SGDLS and CDR2 is YYNGEE.

This chain joins TRBV14 and TRBJ2-7; D perhaps matches TRBD1 (6 bases). Trimming stripped 4 bases from V and 4 bases from J, with 14 bases between. The CDR3 extends over 14 amino acids. Germline assignment: CDR1 SGHDN and CDR2 FVKESK. DNA for the CDR3: TGTGCCAGCAGCCTACCGGGACAACCTTACGAGCAGTACTTC. It codes for CASSLPGQPYEQYF.

This clone was picked up a small number of times. V gene TRBV4-3 combines with J gene TRBJ2-7, with 10 bases fitting TRBD2. Trimming at V came to 0 bases and at J to 0 bases, leaving 5 bases not matched to a gene. The germline V gene has CDR1 LGHNA and CDR2 YSLEER. The CDR3 is 17 residues long. The CDR3 reads CASSQDSLAGGSYEQYF. The DNA for the CDR3 is TGCGCCAGCAGCCAAGATAGCTTAGCGGGAGGCTCCTACGAGCAGTACTTC.

V is TRBV6-1 and J is TRBJ2-1, with 8 positions matching TRBD1. The germline V gene has CDR1 MNHNS and CDR2 SASEGT. This CDR3 is built from 13 residues. Trimming took 3 bases from V and 9 from J; bases not matched to a gene: 4. CDR3 in amino acids: CASSEGQDREQFF. DNA of the CDR3: TGTGCCAGCAGTGAGGGACAGGATCGTGAGCAGTTCTTC.